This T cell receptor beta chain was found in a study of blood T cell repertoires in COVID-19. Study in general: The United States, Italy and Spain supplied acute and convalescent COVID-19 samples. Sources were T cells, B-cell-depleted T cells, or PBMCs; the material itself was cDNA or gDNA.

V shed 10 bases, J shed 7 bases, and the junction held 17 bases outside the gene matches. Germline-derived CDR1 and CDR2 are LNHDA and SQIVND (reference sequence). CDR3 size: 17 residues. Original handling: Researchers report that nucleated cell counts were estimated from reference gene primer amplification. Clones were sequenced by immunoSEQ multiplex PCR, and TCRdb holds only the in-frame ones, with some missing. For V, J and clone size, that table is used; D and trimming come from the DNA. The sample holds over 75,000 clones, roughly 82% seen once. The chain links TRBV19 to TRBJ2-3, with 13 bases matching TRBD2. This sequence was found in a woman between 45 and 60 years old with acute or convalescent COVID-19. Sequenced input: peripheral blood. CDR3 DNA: TGTGCCACCAAGGGAATTACTAGCGGGAGGGGAATACATACGCAGTATTTT. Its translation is CATKGITSGRGIHTQYF.